The 6 T cell receptor beta chains reported below all come from one sample, sequenced in a study of CD8+CD57+ T cells in acquired aplastic anemia. The sequenced patients had an expansion of CD8+CD57+ cells seen by flow cytometry. Genomic DNA was employed as the template in profiling TCR beta VDJ and CDR3. TCRdb recomputed calls from the reads with MiXCR, one row per CDR3 protein. Among 260,000 or so distinct CDR3 sequences, 65% to 90% were seen once, and the ten largest hold about two fifths. The sequenced sample was sorted CD4+, CD8+, or CD8+CD57+ T cells (not recorded which) from PBMCs. The receptors derive from a human donor with aplastic anemia.

Remarks on this clonotype: The limits of the CDR3 on the DNA are not certain, so only TCRdb's listed CDR3 is given. The rearrangement uses TRBV19 and TRBJ2-7; TRBD1 is taken as the D call from the table, unchecked against the DNA. The CDR3 numbers 16 amino acids, ends counted. The germline CDR1 and CDR2 sequences are LNHDA and SQIVND (reference sequence). This chain's CDR3 is CASSMGGEAYNEQFFV.

On this clonotype itself: An end of the junction differs from the germline gene, which may be a read error. The CDR3 spells CASSSRSLAYEQYF. The CDR3 DNA reads TGTGCCAGCAGTAGCCGTAGCCTAGCCTACGAGCAGTACTTC. The chain links TRBV19 to TRBJ2-7; D is unresolved. This CDR3 comprises 14 residues. Germline V CDR1 and CDR2: LNHDA, SQIVND (reference sequence).

This clonotype was counted a few times. The genes are TRBV6-5 and TRBJ2-1, with D tentatively TRBD2 (6 bases). The CDR3 contains 13 residues. CDR1 MNHEY and CDR2 SVGAGI come from the germline V gene. V lost 6 bases and J 9 bases, leaving 15 bases between the germline ends. The CDR3 reads CASSDQTSTEQFF. CDR3 in DNA: TGTGCCAGCAGCGATCAAACTAGCACTGAGCAGTTCTTC.

Worth noting for this clonotype: Lacking the conserved final phenylalanine or tryptophan, this CDR3 likely reflects a read error. The chain employs TRBV15 and TRBJ1-1; TRBD1 is a possible D gene (6 bases). Germline V lookup: CDR1 LNHNV, CDR2 YYDKDF (reference sequence). The CDR3 has 15 amino acids. The CDR3 sequence: CASSGGGGANTEAFL. CDR3 bases: TGTGCCAGCAGCGGGGGGGGCGGGGCGAACACTGAAGCTTTCTTG.

A note on this clonotype: No conserved phenylalanine or tryptophan ends this CDR3, so it is likely a read error. The limits of the CDR3 on the DNA are not certain, so only TCRdb's listed CDR3 is given. The gene calls are TRBV7-9 and TRBJ2-3; the table gives TRBD1 as D, unverified against the DNA. Germline V lookup: CDR1 SEHNR, CDR2 FQNEAQ (reference sequence). The CDR3 adds up to 13 amino acids, both ends counted. The CDR3 spells CASGYGGTGARYV.

The rearrangement joins TRBV7-8 to TRBJ2-1, with a possible D match to TRBD2 (6 bases). Trimming removed 1 base at V and 8 bases at J, with 18 bases between. The CDR3 consists of 16 residues. Germline-derived CDR1 and CDR2 are SGHVS and FQNEAQ. CDR3 DNA sequence: TGTGCCAGCAGCTTAGAAAGAGGTGGGGGGACGGATGAGCAGTTCTTC. Amino acids: CASSLERGGGTDEQFF. Complete variable domain (other parts from reference TRBV7-8 and TRBJ2-1): GAGVSQSPRYKVAKRGQDVALRCDPISGHVSLFWYQQALGQGPEFLTYFQNEAQLDKSGLPSDRFFAERPEGSVSTLKIQRTQQEDSAVYLCASSLERGGGTDEQFFGPGTRLTVL.